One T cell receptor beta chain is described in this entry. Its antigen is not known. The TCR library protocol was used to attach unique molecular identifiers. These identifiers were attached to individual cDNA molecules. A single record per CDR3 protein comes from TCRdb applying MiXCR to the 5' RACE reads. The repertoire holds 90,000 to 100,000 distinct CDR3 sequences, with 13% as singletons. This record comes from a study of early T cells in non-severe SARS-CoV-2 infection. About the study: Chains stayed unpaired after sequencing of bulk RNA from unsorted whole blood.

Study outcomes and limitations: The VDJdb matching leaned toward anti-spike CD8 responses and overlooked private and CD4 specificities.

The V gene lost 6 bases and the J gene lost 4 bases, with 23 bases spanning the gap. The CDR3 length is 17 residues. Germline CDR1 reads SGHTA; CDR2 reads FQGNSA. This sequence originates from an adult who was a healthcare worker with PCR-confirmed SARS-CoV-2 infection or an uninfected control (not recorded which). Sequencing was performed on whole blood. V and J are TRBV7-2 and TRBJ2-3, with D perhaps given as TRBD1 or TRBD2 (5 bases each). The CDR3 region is CASSPNRDAWGPDTQYF. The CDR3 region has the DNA TGTGCCAGCAGTCCGAACCGGGACGCCTGGGGCCCAGATACGCAGTATTTT.